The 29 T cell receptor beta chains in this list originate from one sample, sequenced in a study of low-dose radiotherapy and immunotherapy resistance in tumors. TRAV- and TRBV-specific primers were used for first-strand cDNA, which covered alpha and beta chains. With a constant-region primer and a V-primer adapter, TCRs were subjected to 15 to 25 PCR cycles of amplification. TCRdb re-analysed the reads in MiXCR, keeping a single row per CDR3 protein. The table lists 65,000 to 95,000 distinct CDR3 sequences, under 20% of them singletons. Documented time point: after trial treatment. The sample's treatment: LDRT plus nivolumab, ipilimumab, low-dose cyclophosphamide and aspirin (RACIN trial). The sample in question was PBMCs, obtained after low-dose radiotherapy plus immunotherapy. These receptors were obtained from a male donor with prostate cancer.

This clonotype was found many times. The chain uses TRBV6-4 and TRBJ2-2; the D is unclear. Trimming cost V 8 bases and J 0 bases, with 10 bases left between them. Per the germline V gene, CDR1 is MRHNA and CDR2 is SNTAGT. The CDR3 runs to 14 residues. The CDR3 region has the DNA TGTGCCAGCTCGGCGGTCGCGAACACCGGGGAGCTGTTTTTT. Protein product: CASSAVANTGELFF.

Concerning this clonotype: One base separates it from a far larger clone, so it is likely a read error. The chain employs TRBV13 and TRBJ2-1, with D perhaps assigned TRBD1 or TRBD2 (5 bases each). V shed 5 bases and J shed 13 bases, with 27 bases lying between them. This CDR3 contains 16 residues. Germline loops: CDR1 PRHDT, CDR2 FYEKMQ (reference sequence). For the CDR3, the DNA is TGTGCCAGCAGCCGCTCCGGGACCGCGCTAGGAGAGACCCAGTTCTTC. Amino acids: CASSRSGTALGETQFF.

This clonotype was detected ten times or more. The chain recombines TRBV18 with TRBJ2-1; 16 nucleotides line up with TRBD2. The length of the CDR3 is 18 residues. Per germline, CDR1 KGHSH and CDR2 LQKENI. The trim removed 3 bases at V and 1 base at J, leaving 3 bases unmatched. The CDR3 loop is CASSPVGLAGGSYNEQFF. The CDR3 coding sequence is TGTGCCAGCTCACCTGTGGGACTAGCGGGAGGGTCCTACAATGAGCAGTTCTTC.

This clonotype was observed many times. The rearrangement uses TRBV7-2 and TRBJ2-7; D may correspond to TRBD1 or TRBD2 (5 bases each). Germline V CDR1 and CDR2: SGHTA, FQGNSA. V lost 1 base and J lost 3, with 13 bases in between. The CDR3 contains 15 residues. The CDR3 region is CASSLVGTTNYEQYF. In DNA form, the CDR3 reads TGTGCCAGCAGCTTAGTTGGGACCACTAACTACGAGCAGTACTTC. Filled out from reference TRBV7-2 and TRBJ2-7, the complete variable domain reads GAGVSQSPSNKVTEKGKDVELRCDPISGHTALYWYRQSLGQGLEFLIYFQGNSAPDKSGLPSDRFSAERTGGSVSTLTIQRTQQEDSAVYLCASSLVGTTNYEQYFGPGTRLTVT.

The DNA for the CDR3 is TGTGCCAGCATCCCGGAGGTTAACGCCGACACCGGGGAGCTGTTTTTT. Amino acid sequence: CASIPEVNADTGELFF. The chain carries TRBV7-2 and TRBJ2-2, with D tentatively TRBD2 (5 bases). Trimming removed 7 bases at V and 3 bases at J, with 18 bases between. CDR1 SGHTA and CDR2 FQGNSA come from the germline V gene. This CDR3 has 16 residues.

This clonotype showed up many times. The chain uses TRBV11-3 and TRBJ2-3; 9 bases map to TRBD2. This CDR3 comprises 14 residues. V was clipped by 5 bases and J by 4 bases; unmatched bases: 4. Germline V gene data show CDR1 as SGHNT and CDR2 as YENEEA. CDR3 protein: CASSSLAGSDTQYF. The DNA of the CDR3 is TGTGCCAGCAGCAGCCTAGCGGGATCAGATACGCAGTATTTT.

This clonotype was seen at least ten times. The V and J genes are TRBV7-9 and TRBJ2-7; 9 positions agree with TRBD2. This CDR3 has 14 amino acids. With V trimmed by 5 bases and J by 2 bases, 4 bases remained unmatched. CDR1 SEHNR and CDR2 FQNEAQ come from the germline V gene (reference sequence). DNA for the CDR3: TGTGCCAGCAGCGTGGGGACTAGCCCCTACGAGCAGTACTTC. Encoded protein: CASSVGTSPYEQYF.

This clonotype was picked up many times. CDR3 residues: CSVQGVANEKLFF. Written as DNA, the CDR3 is TGCAGCGTTCAAGGGGTGGCTAATGAAAAACTGTTTTTT. V gene TRBV29-1 combines with J gene TRBJ1-4; tentatively, D is TRBD1 (5 bases). CDR1 is SQVTM, CDR2 ANQGSEA, per germline. The V gene lost 5 bases and the J gene lost 3 bases, with 10 bases spanning the gap. CDR3 length: 13 residues.

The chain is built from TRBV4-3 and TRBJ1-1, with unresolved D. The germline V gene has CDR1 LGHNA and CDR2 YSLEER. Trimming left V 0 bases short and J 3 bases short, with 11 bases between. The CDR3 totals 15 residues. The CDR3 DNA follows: TGCGCCAGCAGCCAAGAGCGGGATCGGGACACTGAAGCTTTCTTT. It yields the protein CASSQERDRDTEAFF.

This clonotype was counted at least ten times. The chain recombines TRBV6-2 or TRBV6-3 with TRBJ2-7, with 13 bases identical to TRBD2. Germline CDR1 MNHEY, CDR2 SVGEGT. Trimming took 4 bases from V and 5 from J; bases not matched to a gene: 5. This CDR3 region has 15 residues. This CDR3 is CASSLRLAGGDEQYF. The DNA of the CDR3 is TGTGCCAGCAGTTTGAGACTAGCGGGAGGAGACGAGCAGTACTTC.

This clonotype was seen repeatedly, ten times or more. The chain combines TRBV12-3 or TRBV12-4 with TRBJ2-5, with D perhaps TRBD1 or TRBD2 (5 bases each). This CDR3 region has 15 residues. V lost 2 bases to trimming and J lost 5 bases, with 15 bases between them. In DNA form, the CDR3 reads TGTGCCAGCAGTTTACGATCCGGGGCCACGGAGACCCAGTACTTC. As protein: CASSLRSGATETQYF.

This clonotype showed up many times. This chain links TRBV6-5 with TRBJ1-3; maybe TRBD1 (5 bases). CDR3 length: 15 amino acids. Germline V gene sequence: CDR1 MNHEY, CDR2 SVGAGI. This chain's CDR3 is CATSGGRGSGNTIYF. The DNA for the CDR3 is TGTGCTACGAGCGGGGGTAGGGGCTCTGGAAACACCATATATTTT.

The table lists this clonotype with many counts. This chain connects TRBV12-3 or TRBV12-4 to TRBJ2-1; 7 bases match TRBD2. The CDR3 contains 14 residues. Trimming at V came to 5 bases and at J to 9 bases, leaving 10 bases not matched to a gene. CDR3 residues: CASSGGGVQGEQFF. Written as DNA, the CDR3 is TGTGCCAGCAGTGGGGGGGGAGTTCAGGGTGAGCAGTTCTTC.

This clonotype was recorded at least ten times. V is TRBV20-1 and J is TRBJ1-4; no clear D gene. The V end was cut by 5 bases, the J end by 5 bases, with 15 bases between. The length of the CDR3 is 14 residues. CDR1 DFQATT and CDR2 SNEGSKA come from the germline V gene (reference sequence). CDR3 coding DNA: TGCAGTGCTTCACTCTGGGGAATAAATGAAAAACTGTTTTTT. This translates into CSASLWGINEKLFF.

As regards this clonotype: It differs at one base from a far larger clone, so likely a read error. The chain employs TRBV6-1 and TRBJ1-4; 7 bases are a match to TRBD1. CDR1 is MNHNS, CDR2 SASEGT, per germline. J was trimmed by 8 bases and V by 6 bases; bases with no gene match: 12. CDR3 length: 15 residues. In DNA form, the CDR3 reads TGTGCCAGCAGCGTCAGACAGGGAAGAGGAGAAAAACTGTTTTTT. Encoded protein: CASSVRQGRGEKLFF.

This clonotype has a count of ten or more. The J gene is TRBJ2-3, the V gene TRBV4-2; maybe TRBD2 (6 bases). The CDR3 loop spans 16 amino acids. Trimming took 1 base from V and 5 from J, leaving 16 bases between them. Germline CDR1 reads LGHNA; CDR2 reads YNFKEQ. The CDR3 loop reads CASSQVMSGVIDTQYF. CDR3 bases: TGTGCCAGCAGCCAAGTGATGTCGGGAGTGATAGATACGCAGTATTTT.

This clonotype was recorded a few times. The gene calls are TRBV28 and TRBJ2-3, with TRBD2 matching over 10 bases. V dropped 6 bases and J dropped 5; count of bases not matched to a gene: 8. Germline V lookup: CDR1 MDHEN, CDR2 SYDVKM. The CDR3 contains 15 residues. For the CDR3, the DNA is TGTGCCAGCAGGTCTAGCGGGAGAAGGGGAGATACGCAGTATTTT. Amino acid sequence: CASRSSGRRGDTQYF. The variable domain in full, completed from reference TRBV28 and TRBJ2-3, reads DVKVTQSSRYLVKRTGEKVFLECVQDMDHENMFWYRQDPGLGLRLIYFSYDVKMKEKGDIPEGYSVSREKKERFSLILESASTNQTSMYLCASRSSGRRGDTQYFGPGTRLTVL.

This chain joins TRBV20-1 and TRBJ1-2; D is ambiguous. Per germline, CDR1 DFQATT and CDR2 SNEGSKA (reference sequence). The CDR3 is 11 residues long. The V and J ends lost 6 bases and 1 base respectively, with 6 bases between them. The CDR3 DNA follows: TGCAGTGCCCCAGTTAACTATGGCTACACCTTC. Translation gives CSAPVNYGYTF.

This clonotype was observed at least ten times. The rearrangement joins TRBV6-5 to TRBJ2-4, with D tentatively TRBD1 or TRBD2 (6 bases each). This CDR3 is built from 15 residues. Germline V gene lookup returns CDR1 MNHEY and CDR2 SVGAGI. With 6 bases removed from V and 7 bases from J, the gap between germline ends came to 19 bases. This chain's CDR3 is CASSPAGGLGNIQYF. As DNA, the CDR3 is TGTGCCAGCAGCCCCGCCGGGGGCTTAGGGAACATTCAGTACTTC.

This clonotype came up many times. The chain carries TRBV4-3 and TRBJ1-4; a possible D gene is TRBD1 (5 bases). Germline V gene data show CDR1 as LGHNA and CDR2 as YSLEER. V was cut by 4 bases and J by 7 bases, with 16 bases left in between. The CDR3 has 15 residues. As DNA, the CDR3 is TGCGCCAGCAGCCCCACGTCGGCAGGGAGTGAAAAACTGTTTTTT. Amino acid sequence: CASSPTSAGSEKLFF.

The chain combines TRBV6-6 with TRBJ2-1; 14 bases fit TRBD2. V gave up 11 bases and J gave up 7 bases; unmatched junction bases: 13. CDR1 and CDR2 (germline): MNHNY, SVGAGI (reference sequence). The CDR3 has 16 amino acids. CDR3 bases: TGTGCCGGCCCGGGGGGTCGGACTAGCGGGGGGAATGAGCAGTTCTTC. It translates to CAGPGGRTSGGNEQFF.

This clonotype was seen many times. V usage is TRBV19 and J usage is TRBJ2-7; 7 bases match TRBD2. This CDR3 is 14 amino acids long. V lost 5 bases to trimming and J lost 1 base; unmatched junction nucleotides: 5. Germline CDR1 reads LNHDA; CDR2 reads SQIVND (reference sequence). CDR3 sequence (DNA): TGTGCCAGTAGTCTCGGGAGGAGGTCCTACGAGCAGTACTTC. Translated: CASSLGRRSYEQYF.

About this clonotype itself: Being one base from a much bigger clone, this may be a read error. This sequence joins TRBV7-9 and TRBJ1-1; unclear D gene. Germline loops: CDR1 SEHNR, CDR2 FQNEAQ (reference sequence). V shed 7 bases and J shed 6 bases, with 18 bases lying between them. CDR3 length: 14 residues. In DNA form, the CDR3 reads TGTGCCAGCATCTTGGACCGACACATCTCTGAAGCTTTCTTT. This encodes CASILDRHISEAFF.

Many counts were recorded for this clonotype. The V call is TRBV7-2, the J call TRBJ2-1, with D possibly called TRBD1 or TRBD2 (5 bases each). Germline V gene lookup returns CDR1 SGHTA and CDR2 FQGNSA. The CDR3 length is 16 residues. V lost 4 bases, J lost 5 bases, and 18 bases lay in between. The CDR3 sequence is CASSYTGVGTHNEQFF. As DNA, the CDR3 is TGTGCCAGCAGCTACACTGGGGTGGGGACCCACAATGAGCAGTTCTTC.

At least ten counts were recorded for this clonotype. For the CDR3, the DNA is TGTGCCAGCAGCCACTCTAGCGGGGGCTACGAGCAGTACTTC. Translation: CASSHSSGGYEQYF. The chain uses TRBV7-9 and TRBJ2-7; 10 positions agree with TRBD2. CDR3 size: 14 residues. The germline V gene encodes CDR1 SEHNR and CDR2 FQNEAQ (reference sequence). V lost 5 bases, J lost 3 bases, and 4 bases stayed unmatched. The complete variable domain, with remaining parts taken from reference TRBV7-9 and TRBJ2-7, reads DTGVSQNPRHKITKRGQNVTFRCDPISEHNRLYWYRQTLGQGPEFLTYFQNEAQLEKSRLLSDRFSAERPKGSFSTLEIQRTEQGDSAMYLCASSHSSGGYEQYFGPGTRLTVT.

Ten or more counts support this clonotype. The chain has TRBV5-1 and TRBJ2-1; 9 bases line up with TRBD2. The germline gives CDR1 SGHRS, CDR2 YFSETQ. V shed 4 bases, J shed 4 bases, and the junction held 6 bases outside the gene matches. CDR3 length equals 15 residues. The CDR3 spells CASSLLTSGYNEQFF. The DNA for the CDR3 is TGCGCCAGCAGCCTGCTGACTAGCGGTTACAATGAGCAGTTCTTC.

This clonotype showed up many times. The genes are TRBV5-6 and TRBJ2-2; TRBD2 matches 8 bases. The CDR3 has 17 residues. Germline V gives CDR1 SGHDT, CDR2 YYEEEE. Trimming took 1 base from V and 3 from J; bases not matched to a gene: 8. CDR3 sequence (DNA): TGTGCCAGCAGCTTGTTCGGGGGGGTTAAAGACACCGGGGAGCTGTTTTTT. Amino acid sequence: CASSLFGGVKDTGELFF.

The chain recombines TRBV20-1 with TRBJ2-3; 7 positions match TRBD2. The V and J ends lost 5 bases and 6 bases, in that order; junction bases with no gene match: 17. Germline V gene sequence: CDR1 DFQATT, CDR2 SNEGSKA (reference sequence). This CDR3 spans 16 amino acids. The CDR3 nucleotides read TGCAGTGCTGAACAACCTAACGGACTAGACGGTGATACGCAGTATTTT. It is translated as CSAEQPNGLDGDTQYF.

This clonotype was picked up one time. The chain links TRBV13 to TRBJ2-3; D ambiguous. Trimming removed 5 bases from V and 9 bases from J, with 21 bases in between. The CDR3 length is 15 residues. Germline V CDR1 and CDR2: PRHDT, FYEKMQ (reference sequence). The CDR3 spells CASSLRGLATGTQYF. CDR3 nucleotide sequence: TGTGCCAGCAGCCTCCGAGGTCTGGCGACCGGGACGCAGTATTTT.